This TCR beta chain was observed in a study of blood T cell repertoires in COVID-19. Looking at the study overall: Material from acute and convalescent COVID-19 was sourced from the United States, Italy and Spain.

Resolution of symptoms, clearance, or two negative PCRs was present in recovered Cohort 3 donors. Assay used: immunoSEQ multiplex PCR; TCRdb lists only in-frame clones, some missing. The table records about 220,000 clones, 82% of them present only once. CDR1 MNHEY and CDR2 SVGAGI come from the germline V gene. This CDR3 contains 14 residues. Trimming left V 2 bases short and J 3 bases short, with 7 bases between. This receptor was obtained from a woman aged 55-69 years who had recovered from COVID-19. The sequencing input was PBMCs or T cells enriched from blood (not recorded which). This sequence joins TRBV6-5 and TRBJ2-2; TRBD1 might be the D (6 bases). The CDR3 region has the DNA TGTGCCAGCAGTTACCCAGGGGACACCGGGGAGCTGTTTTTT. Its translation: CASSYPGDTGELFF.